The 9 T cell receptor beta chains listed next were all sequenced from one sample in a study of T cell responses to AZD1222 COVID-19 vaccine. Using immunoSEQ multiplex PCR, the repertoire was profiled, and TCRdb retains in-frame clones only, with some absent. Of around 100,000 clones in the sample, more than 85% were seen once. The material was peripheral blood, obtained on day 0 of AZD1222 vaccination. Receptors originate from an adult in good health.

This chain links TRBV30 with TRBJ2-2; the match to TRBD2 covers 8 bases. V lost 8 bases, J lost 6 bases, and 17 bases stayed unmatched. Germline CDR1 is GTSNPN and CDR2 is SVGIG (reference sequence). This CDR3 has 16 amino acids. The CDR3 region is CAHQRGSGRVSGELFF. The CDR3 nucleotides read TGTGCCCATCAAAGGGGCAGCGGGAGAGTTTCCGGGGAGCTGTTTTTT.

The chain links TRBV27 to TRBJ2-7, with D possibly being TRBD1 (5 bases). Germline lookup yields CDR1 MNHEY and CDR2 SMNVEV (reference sequence). This CDR3 contains 13 residues. Trimming pared 2 bases from V and 0 bases from J, leaving 5 bases between. The CDR3, as DNA: TGTGCCAGCAGTTTAGGGGCCTCCTACGAGCAGTACTTC. Its protein product is CASSLGASYEQYF.

This clone has only a few counts. The CDR3 DNA reads TGTGCCTGGAGGGGGGCAGGGTCGGGCTATGGCTACACCTTC. This sequence encodes CAWRGAGSGYGYTF. The chain combines TRBV30 with TRBJ1-2, with D possibly matching TRBD1 (6 bases). CDR3 size: 14 residues. CDR1 and CDR2 (germline): GTSNPN, SVGIG (reference sequence). Trimming removed 3 bases from V and 4 bases from J, with 15 bases in between.

V gene TRBV11-2 combines with J gene TRBJ2-1; 7 positions agree with TRBD1. V was pared by 3 bases and J by 6 bases, with 5 bases of the junction left unmatched. The CDR3 is made up of 14 amino acids. Germline CDR1 and CDR2: SGHAT and FQNNGV. CDR3 loop: CASSLGDRVNEQFF. The CDR3 DNA reads TGTGCCAGCAGCTTGGGTGACAGGGTCAATGAGCAGTTCTTC.

The chain has TRBV5-1 and TRBJ2-7; D is uncertain. CDR3 size: 14 residues. V lost 3 bases and J 2 bases, leaving 12 bases between the germline ends. Germline V CDR1 and CDR2: SGHRS, YFSETQ. The CDR3 here is CASSWPNSAYEQYF. The CDR3 DNA reads TGCGCCAGCAGCTGGCCGAACTCTGCCTACGAGCAGTACTTC. The full variable domain, with the rest looked up from reference TRBV5-1 and TRBJ2-7, is KAGVTQTPRYLIKTRGQQVTLSCSPISGHRSVSWYQQTPGQGLQFLFEYFSETQRNKGNFPGRFSGRQFSNSRSEMNVSTLELGDSALYLCASSWPNSAYEQYFGPGTRLTVT.

The V call is TRBV2, the J call TRBJ2-5; D perhaps matches TRBD1 (6 bases). The CDR3 covers 12 residues. Germline-derived CDR1 and CDR2 are SNHLY and FYNNEI. Trimming removed 7 bases from V and 5 bases from J, with 11 bases in between. In nucleotides, the CDR3 is TGTGCCAGCACACAGGGCTGGGAGACCCAGTACTTC. Its protein is CASTQGWETQYF. Filled out from reference TRBV2 and TRBJ2-5, the complete variable domain reads EPEVTQTPSHQVTQMGQEVILRCVPISNHLYFYWYRQILGQKVEFLVSFYNNEISEKSEIFDDQFSVERPDGSNFTLKIRSTKLEDSAMYFCASTQGWETQYFGPGTRLLVL.

V and J are TRBV7-2 and TRBJ1-5; the match to TRBD1 covers 8 bases. The CDR3 totals 18 residues. V gave up 3 bases and J gave up 0 bases; unmatched junction bases: 10. CDR1 is SGHTA, CDR2 FQGNSA, per germline. The CDR3: CASSLLGTGRYSNQPQHF. The DNA of the CDR3 is TGTGCCAGCAGCTTGTTGGGGACAGGCCGTTATAGCAATCAGCCCCAGCATTTT. Full variable domain (rest looked up from reference TRBV7-2 and TRBJ1-5): GAGVSQSPSNKVTEKGKDVELRCDPISGHTALYWYRQSLGQGLEFLIYFQGNSAPDKSGLPSDRFSAERTGGSVSTLTIQRTQQEDSAVYLCASSLLGTGRYSNQPQHFGDGTRLSIL.

The rearrangement links TRBV19 to TRBJ2-7, with 7 bases fitting TRBD1. The germline gives CDR1 LNHDA, CDR2 SQIVND (reference sequence). Losses at the gene ends were 10 bases for V and 5 bases for J; bases not matched to a gene: 11. The CDR3 has 13 residues. CDR3 amino acids: CATSQGRAHEQYF. CDR3 in DNA: TGTGCCACCTCACAGGGGCGCGCCCACGAGCAGTACTTC.

The chain recombines TRBV5-6 with TRBJ1-3; D not certain. There are 14 residues in the CDR3. CDR1 and CDR2 from the germline V gene are SGHDT and YYEEEE. Trimming shortened V by 5 bases and J by 2 bases, and 11 bases separated the two germline ends. The CDR3 is CASRTAGTGNTIYF. The DNA for the CDR3 is TGTGCCAGCAGGACGGCTGGGACTGGAAACACCATATATTTT. The full variable domain, with the rest looked up from reference TRBV5-6 and TRBJ1-3, is DAGVTQSPTHLIKTRGQQVTLRCSPKSGHDTVSWYQQALGQGPQFIFQYYEEEERQRGNFPDRFSGHQFPNYSSELNVNALLLGDSALYLCASRTAGTGNTIYFGEGSWLTVV.